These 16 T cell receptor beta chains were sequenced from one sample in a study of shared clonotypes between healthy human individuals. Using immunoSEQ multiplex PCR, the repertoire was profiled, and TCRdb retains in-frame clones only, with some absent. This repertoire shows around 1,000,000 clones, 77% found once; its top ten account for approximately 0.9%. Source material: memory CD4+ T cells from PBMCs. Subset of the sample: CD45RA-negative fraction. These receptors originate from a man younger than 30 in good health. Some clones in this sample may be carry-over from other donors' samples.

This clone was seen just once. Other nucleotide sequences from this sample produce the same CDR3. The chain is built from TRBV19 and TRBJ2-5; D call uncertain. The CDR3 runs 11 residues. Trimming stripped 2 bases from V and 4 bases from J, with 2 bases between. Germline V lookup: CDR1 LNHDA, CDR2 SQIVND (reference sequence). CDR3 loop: CASSISETQYF. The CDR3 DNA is TGTGCCAGTAGTATATCAGAGACCCAGTACTTC.

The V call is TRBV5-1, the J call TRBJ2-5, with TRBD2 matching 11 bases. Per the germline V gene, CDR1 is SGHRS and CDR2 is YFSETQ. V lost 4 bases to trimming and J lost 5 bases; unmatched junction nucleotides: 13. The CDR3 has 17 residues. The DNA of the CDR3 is TGCGCCAGCAGCAGCCAGCCACTAGCGGGAGTCAGCGAGACCCAGTACTTC. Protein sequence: CASSSQPLAGVSETQYF.

CDR3 residues: CASSPNVLGTRSSYNEQFF. The CDR3 DNA sequence: TGTGCCAGCAGCCCAAATGTATTGGGGACAAGGAGCTCCTACAATGAGCAGTTCTTC. The chain has TRBV5-5 and TRBJ2-1; D might be TRBD1 (6 bases). The germline V gene encodes CDR1 SGHKS and CDR2 YYEKEE (reference sequence). The CDR3 sequence is 19 residues long. Between the trimmed V and J ends, which lost 4 bases and 0 bases, there was a span of 23 bases.

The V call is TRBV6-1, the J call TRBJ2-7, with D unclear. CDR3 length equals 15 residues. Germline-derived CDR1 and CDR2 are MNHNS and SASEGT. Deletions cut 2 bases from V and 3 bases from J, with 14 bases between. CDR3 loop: CASSELGRLGYEQYF. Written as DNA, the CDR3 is TGTGCCAGCAGTGAATTGGGTCGACTTGGCTACGAGCAGTACTTC.

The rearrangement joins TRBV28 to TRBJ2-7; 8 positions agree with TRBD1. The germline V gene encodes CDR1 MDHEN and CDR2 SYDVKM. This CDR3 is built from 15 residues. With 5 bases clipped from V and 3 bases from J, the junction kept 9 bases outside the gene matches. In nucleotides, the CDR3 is TGTGCCAGCAGTGAAACCGGGACAGGTCTCTACGAGCAGTACTTC. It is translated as CASSETGTGLYEQYF.

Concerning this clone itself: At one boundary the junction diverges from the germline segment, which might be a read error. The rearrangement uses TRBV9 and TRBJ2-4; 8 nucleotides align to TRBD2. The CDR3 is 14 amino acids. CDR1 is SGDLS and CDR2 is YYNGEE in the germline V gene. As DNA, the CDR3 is TGTGCCAACAGCGTAAGGGAGCGGGGGAACATTCAGTACTTC. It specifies CANSVRERGNIQYF.

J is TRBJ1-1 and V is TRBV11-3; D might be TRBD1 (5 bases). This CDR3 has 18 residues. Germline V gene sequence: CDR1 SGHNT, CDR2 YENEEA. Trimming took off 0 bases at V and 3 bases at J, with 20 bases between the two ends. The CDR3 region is CASSLDPGCGGEDTEAFF. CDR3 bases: TGTGCCAGCAGCTTAGATCCCGGATGTGGGGGGGAGGACACTGAAGCTTTCTTT.

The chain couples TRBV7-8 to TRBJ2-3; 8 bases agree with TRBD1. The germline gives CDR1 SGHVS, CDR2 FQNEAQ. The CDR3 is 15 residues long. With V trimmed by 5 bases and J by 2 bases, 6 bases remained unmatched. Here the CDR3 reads CASSPGTGHTDTQYF. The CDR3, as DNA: TGTGCCAGCAGCCCCGGGACAGGACACACAGATACGCAGTATTTT.

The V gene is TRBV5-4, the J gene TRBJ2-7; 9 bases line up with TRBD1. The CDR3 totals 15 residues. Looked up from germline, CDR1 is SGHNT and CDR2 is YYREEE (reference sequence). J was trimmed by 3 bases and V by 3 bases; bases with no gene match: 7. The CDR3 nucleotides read TGTGCCAGCAGCTCACAGGGGGCAATTTTCTACGAGCAGTACTTC. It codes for CASSSQGAIFYEQYF.

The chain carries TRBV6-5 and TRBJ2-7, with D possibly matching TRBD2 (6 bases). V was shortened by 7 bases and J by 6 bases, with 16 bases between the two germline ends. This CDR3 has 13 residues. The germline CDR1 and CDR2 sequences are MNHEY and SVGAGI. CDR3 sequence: CASTQVPGGEQYF. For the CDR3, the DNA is TGTGCCAGCACCCAGGTTCCCGGGGGCGAGCAGTACTTC.

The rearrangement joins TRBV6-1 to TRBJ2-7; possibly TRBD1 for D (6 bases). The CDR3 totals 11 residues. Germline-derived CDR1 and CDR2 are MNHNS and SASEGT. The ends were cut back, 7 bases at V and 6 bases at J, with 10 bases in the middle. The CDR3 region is CASIGGGEQYF. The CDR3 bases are TGTGCCAGCATTGGGGGCGGCGAGCAGTACTTC.

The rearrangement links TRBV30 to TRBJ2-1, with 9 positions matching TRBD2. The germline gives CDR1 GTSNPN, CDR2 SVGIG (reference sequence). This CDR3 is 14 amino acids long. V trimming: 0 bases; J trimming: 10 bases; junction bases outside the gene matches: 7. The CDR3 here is CAWSVSREGPEQFF. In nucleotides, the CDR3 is TGTGCCTGGAGTGTATCGCGGGAGGGCCCGGAGCAGTTCTTC.

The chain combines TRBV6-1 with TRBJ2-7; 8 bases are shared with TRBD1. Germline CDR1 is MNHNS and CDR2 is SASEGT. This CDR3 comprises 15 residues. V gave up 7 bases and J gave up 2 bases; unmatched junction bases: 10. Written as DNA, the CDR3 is TGTGCCAGCATCTTGCTCGGGACAGGTGCCTACGAGCAGTACTTC. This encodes CASILLGTGAYEQYF.

CDR3 in DNA: TGTGCCAGCAGCGACCTAGGGGATTTCAGCGGGGCCCCTGAGCAGTACTTC. It translates to CASSDLGDFSGAPEQYF. This chain uses TRBV28 with TRBJ2-7, with TRBD2 identical over 7 bases. Trimming removed 6 bases from V and 7 bases from J; junction bases left unmatched: 21. Per the germline V gene, CDR1 is MDHEN and CDR2 is SYDVKM. CDR3 length: 17 residues.

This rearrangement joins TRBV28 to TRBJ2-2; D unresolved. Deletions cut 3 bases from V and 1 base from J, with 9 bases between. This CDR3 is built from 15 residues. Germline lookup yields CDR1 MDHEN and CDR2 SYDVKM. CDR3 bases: TGTGCCAGCAGTTTCGGTGGTAGGAACACCGGGGAGCTGTTTTTT. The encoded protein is CASSFGGRNTGELFF.

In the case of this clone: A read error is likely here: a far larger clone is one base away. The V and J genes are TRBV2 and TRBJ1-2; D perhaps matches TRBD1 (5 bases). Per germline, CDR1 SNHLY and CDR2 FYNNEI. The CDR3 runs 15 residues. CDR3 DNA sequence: TGTGCCAGCAAGGGCGGGTTGGGGGGAATCTATGGCTACATCTTC. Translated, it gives CASKGGLGGIYGYIF.